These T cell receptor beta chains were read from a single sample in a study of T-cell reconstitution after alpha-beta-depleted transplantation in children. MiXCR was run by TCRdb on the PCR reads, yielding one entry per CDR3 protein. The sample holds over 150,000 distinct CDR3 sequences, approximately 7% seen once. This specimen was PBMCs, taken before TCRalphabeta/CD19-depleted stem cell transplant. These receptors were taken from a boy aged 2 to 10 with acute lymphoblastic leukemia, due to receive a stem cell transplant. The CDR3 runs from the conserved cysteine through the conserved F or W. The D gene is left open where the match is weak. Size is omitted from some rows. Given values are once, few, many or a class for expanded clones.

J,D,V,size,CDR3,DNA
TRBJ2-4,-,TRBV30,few,CAWSDGRQEDIQYF,TGTGCCTGGAGTGATGGGAGACAGGAAGACATTCAGTACTTC
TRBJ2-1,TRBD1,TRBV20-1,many,CSAREQGFYNEQFF,TGCAGTGCTAGAGAACAGGGGTTTTACAATGAGCAGTTCTTC
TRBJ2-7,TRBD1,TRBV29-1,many,CSVEGTGEGEQYF,TGCAGCGTTGAAGGGACAGGGGAGGGCGAGCAGTACTTC
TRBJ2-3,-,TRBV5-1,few,CASSPEGTVSTDTQYF,TGCGCCAGCAGCCCGGAGGGGACAGTATCCACAGATACGCAGTATTTT
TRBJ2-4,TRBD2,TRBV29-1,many,CSVWGLDIQYF,TGCAGCGTTTGGGGACTAGACATTCAGTACTTC
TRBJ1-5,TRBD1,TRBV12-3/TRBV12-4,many,CASRPGQGTQPQHF,TGTGCCAGCAGACCGGGACAGGGGACCCAGCCCCAGCATTTT
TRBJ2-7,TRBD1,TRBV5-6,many,CASSGGTGTYEQYF,TGTGCCAGCAGCGGTGGGACAGGGACCTACGAGCAGTACTTC
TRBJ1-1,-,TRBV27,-,CASSLIGAWTEAFF,TGTGCCAGCAGCCTAATAGGGGCGTGGACTGAAGCTTTCTTT
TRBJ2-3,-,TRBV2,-,CASSVWGDTQYF,TGTGCCAGCAGTGTGTGGGGGGATACGCAGTATTTT
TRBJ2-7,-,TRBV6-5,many,CASSYGVMGVPDEQYF,TGTGCCAGCAGTTACGGTGTAATGGGAGTACCGGACGAGCAGTACTTC
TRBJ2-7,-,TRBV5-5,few,CASSTGRNYEQYF,TGTGCCAGCAGCACGGGACGGAACTACGAGCAGTACTTC
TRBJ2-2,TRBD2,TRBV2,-,CASSGLAGPTGELFF,TGTGCCAGCAGCGGGCTAGCGGGTCCCACCGGGGAGCTGTTTTTT
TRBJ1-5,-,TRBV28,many,CASSFDQPQHF,TGTGCCAGCAGTTTCGATCAGCCCCAGCATTTT
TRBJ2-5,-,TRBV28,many,CASRDLGRGIKETQYF,TGTGCCAGCAGGGACCTGGGACGGGGAATTAAAGAGACCCAGTACTTC
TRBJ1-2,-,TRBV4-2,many,CASSQTGESYTF,TGTGCCAGCAGCCAAACGGGCGAAAGCTACACCTTC
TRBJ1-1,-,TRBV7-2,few,CASSSQTNTEAFF,TGTGCCAGCAGCTCACAGACGAACACTGAAGCTTTCTTT
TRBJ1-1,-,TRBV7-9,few,CASSSPGRTEAFF,TGTGCCAGCAGCTCACCGGGACGCACTGAAGCTTTCTTT
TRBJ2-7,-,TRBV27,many,CASSLTIHSSYEQYF,TGTGCCAGCAGTTTAACCATCCACAGCTCCTACGAGCAGTACTTC
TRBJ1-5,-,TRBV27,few,CASNPRGGTWPQHF,TGTGCCAGCAACCCAAGAGGGGGGACCTGGCCCCAGCATTTT
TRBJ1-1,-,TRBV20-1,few,CSARDQVKTEAFF,TGCAGTGCTAGAGATCAGGTAAAGACTGAAGCTTTCTTT
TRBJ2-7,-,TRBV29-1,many,CSVDFQGSYEQYF,TGCAGCGTTGACTTCCAGGGCTCCTACGAGCAGTACTTC
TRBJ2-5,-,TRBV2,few,CASNGLVGRQETQYF,TGTGCCAGCAACGGACTGGTAGGCCGGCAAGAGACCCAGTACTTC
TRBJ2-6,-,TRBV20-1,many,CSADTSSGANVLTF,TGCAGTGCGGATACGAGCTCTGGGGCCAACGTCCTGACTTTC
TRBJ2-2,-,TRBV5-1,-,CASRSDRRNTGELFF,TGCGCCAGCAGATCCGACAGGCGAAACACCGGGGAGCTGTTTTTT
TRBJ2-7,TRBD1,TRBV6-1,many,CASTERQGAHEQYF,TGTGCCAGCACAGAGAGACAGGGGGCCCACGAGCAGTACTTC
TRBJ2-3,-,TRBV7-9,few,CASSLQPWTDTQYF,TGTGCCAGCAGCTTACAACCTTGGACAGATACGCAGTATTTT
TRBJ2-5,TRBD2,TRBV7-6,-,CASSFRTSGRREGETQYF,TGTGCCAGCAGCTTCAGAACTAGCGGGAGGCGGGAGGGAGAGACCCAGTACTTC
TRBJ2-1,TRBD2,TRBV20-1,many,CSASAAGGSYNEQFF,TGCAGTGCTAGTGCAGCGGGAGGCTCCTACAATGAGCAGTTCTTC
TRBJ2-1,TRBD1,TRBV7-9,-,CASNTGAEQFF,TGTGCCAGCAACACAGGGGCCGAGCAGTTCTTC
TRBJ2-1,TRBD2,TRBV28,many,CASSFWTSAGNEQFF,TGTGCCAGCAGTTTCTGGACTAGCGCCGGTAATGAGCAGTTCTTC
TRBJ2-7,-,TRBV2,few,CASSAGGRNSYEQYF,TGTGCCAGCAGTGCGGGGGGCAGGAACTCCTACGAGCAGTACTTC
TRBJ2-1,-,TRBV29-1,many,CSAPKGSGSYNEQFF,TGCAGCGCCCCTAAGGGAAGCGGCTCCTACAATGAGCAGTTCTTC
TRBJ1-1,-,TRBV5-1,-,CASSLADSEAFF,TGCGCCAGCAGCTTGGCTGATTCTGAAGCTTTCTTT